In its sample, the clone carrying this T cell receptor (beta chain) was seen a few times. The sample comes from a study of regulatory T cells in long-lasting Graves disease. Construction of the TCR beta libraries employed iRepertoire HTBI primers in conjunction with Arm-PCR of CDR3 regions. TCRdb independently ran MiXCR on the multiplex PCR reads; one entry per CDR3 protein. The sample carries about 470,000 distinct CDR3 sequences, under 25% recorded once. V was pared by 3 bases and J by 5 bases, with 13 bases between. Germline CDR1 MGHRA, CDR2 YSYEKL. CDR3 length: 14 residues. Time point denoted: persistent/refractory GD, antithyroid drugs over 5 years with positive TRAb. The TCR library was made from RNA extracted from PBMCs.

The receptor comes from a female donor with Graves disease. Here the sequenced sample was peripheral blood mononuclear cells (PBMCs), taken when the disease was refractory, from a patient treated with antithyroid drugs. The chain carries TRBV4-1 and TRBJ1-1; D gene unclear. The DNA of the CDR3 is TGCGCCAGCAGCCAGGGTAGGGCGAGGACTGAAGCTTTCTTT. Translated, it gives CASSQGRARTEAFF.